Listed here are 11 T cell receptor beta chains from one sample, sequenced in a study of cytomegalovirus exposure and HLA in healthy donors. With 60 Vbeta and 13 Jbeta primers, the PCR was carried out. Sequenced by immunoSEQ multiplex PCR; TCRdb stores in-frame clones only, minus some. Here the sample spans almost 70,000 clones, roughly 65% being singletons. The sequencing sample was made of PBMCs. The receptors derive from a male donor in good health and CMV-seropositive.

The chain has TRBV30 and TRBJ1-6; a weak D match, TRBD1 (5 bases). V was pared by 0 bases and J by 10 bases, with 13 bases between. The germline V gene encodes CDR1 GTSNPN and CDR2 SVGIG (reference sequence). The CDR3 sequence is 14 residues long. The CDR3 coding sequence is TGTGCCTGGAGTGTTGGGGGGTATGGGTCACCCCTCCACTTT. It yields the protein CAWSVGGYGSPLHF.

This clone was detected a few times. The chain is built from TRBV5-1 and TRBJ2-3; D is undetermined. Trimming pared 5 bases from V and 6 bases from J, leaving 16 bases between. This CDR3 has 14 residues. Germline assignment: CDR1 SGHRS and CDR2 YFSETQ. The DNA of the CDR3 is TGCGCCAGCAGTACGGTCACCTCGGAGGATACGCAGTATTTT. This translates into CASSTVTSEDTQYF.

The chain carries TRBV9 and TRBJ2-2, with D maybe TRBD1 (6 bases). The CDR3 length is 15 residues. With 2 bases removed from V and 5 bases from J, the gap between germline ends came to 13 bases. Germline-derived CDR1 and CDR2 are SGDLS and YYNGEE. CDR3 protein: CASSVRAQGTGELFF. DNA of the CDR3: TGTGCCAGCAGCGTTCGAGCACAGGGAACCGGGGAGCTGTTTTTT.

The rearrangement links TRBV28 to TRBJ2-5; 7 bases map to TRBD1. From germline, CDR1 is MDHEN and CDR2 SYDVKM. Trimming took 5 bases from V and 2 from J; bases not matched to a gene: 8. This CDR3 region has 15 residues. CDR3 in DNA: TGTGCCAGCAGTACCCACAGGGGTAGACAAGAGACCCAGTACTTC. Translated, it gives CASSTHRGRQETQYF.

The V gene is TRBV7-2, the J gene TRBJ2-7, with 7 bases identical to TRBD2. The CDR3 runs 15 residues. Germline assignment: CDR1 SGHTA and CDR2 FQGNSA. The junction had 12 bases not matched to a gene; V was cut back by 1 base and J by 9 bases. DNA for the CDR3: TGTGCCAGCAGCTTAGGGGCTAGCGGTCCCTCTTGGCAGTACTTC. It translates to CASSLGASGPSWQYF.

In DNA form, the CDR3 reads TGCGCCAGCAGCTTGGGGGCGGGGAAAAGTACAGATACGCAGTATTTT. Its protein is CASSLGAGKSTDTQYF. The genes are TRBV5-1 and TRBJ2-3, with a tentative D call TRBD2 (6 bases). Trimming shortened V by 0 bases and J by 3 bases, and 14 bases separated the two germline ends. The CDR3 length is 16 residues. In germline, CDR1 is SGHRS, CDR2 YFSETQ.

CDR3 sequence: CASSYTDRGHGYTF. CDR3 in DNA: TGTGCCAGCAGTTACACGGACAGGGGGCATGGCTACACCTTC. The chain recombines TRBV6-5 with TRBJ1-2, with 11 bases lining up with TRBD1. V shed 2 bases, J shed 6 bases, and the junction held 2 bases outside the gene matches. The CDR3 contains 14 residues. The germline V gene encodes CDR1 MNHEY and CDR2 SVGAGI.

This chain links TRBV19 with TRBJ2-1; 12 positions agree with TRBD1. The CDR3 totals 18 residues. Trimming removed 5 bases from V and 7 bases from J; junction bases left unmatched: 15. The V gene's germline CDR1 is LNHDA and CDR2 SQIVND (reference sequence). The CDR3 spells CASSGSKTGTGGRNEQFF. The CDR3 DNA reads TGTGCCAGTAGTGGGAGTAAGACCGGGACAGGGGGCCGGAATGAGCAGTTCTTC. The full variable domain, its missing parts supplied by reference TRBV19 and TRBJ2-1, is DGGITQSPKYLFRKEGQNVTLSCEQNLNHDAMYWYRQDPGQGLRLIYYSQIVNDFQKGDIAEGYSVSREKKESFPLTVTSAQKNPTAFYLCASSGSKTGTGGRNEQFFGPGTRLTVL.

The J gene is TRBJ2-5, the V gene TRBV4-1, with 11 bases aligning to TRBD2. Unmatched junction bases numbered 4, after V lost 3 bases and J lost 4 bases. Germline V gene sequence: CDR1 MGHRA, CDR2 YSYEKL. This CDR3 contains 15 residues. This CDR3 reads CASSHISGGAETQYF. DNA of the CDR3: TGCGCCAGCAGCCATATTAGCGGGGGGGCAGAGACCCAGTACTTC.

The rearrangement links TRBV15 to TRBJ2-2, with D uncertain. Trimming took off 0 bases at V and 6 bases at J, with 11 bases between the two ends. The germline V gene has CDR1 LNHNV and CDR2 YYDKDF (reference sequence). The CDR3 totals 15 residues. CDR3 region: CATSRDPSSAGELFF. The CDR3 DNA follows: TGTGCCACCAGCAGAGATCCGAGTTCGGCCGGGGAGCTGTTTTTT.

V gene TRBV7-9 combines with J gene TRBJ2-7, with 7 bases aligning to TRBD2. The CDR3 spans 15 residues. J lost 4 bases, V lost 4 bases, and 10 bases had no gene match. CDR1 and CDR2 from the germline V gene are SEHNR and FQNEAQ (reference sequence). The CDR3 here is CASSSLAGSGYEQYF. In DNA form, the CDR3 reads TGTGCCAGCAGCTCCTTAGCGGGCTCTGGATACGAGCAGTACTTC.